This T cell receptor (beta chain) was identified during a study of CD8 T cells in ankylosing spondylitis (dated by TCRdb to 2016 to 2017). Study-level background: T cell receptor beta repertoires were profiled in healthy donors and ankylosing spondylitis patients so that disease-linked TCR variants could be found. Peripheral blood was sampled, and synovial fluid was additionally collected from ankylosing spondylitis patients. The whole study cohort included over 85 healthy donors and 25 ankylosing spondylitis patients. The investigation overall reported the following: Some motif variants had previously been reported in the synovial fluid and blood of reactive arthritis patients, which suggests shared mechanisms of disease initiation. The disease-linked clones showed a CD8+ phenotype and occurred at relatively low frequencies in peripheral blood. A TCR beta motif of roughly 8 highly homologous amino acid variants appeared characteristic of blood from ankylosing spondylitis patients. The disease-linked clones were reported to be significantly enriched in matched synovial fluid samples from ankylosing spondylitis patients.

The instrument was an Illumina HiSeq 2500. Quantitative 5'-RACE with molecular barcodes was the method used to prepare the TCR beta libraries. The authors' analysis ran thus. A new computational method based on a probabilistic model of VDJ rearrangement was used to identify disease-linked TCR variants. TCRdb reworked the public reads: Q25 trimming with fastp, MiXCR clone assembly, productive beta chains retained. All rows with the same CDR3 protein become a single entry with the most common DNA and genes. The V and J calls follow TCRdb's processing rather than the paper's. Across this sample there are about 240,000 distinct CDR3 sequences, with 8% to 9.5% seen only once. Over 6.5% of the sample is held by the ten biggest clonotypes. This clonotype was counted many times. There is no known antigen for this receptor. Base qualities are not recorded, but no much larger clone differs from it by a single base.

The sequencing input was blood, either unsorted or a sorted T cell fraction (not recorded which). The clonotype was recovered from a male donor with ankylosing spondylitis or in good health (not recorded which).

The CDR3 has the sequence CASSLNMDYEQYF. At the DNA level, the sequence is TGTGCCAGCAGCCTTAACATGGATTACGAGCAGTACTTC. The sequence links TRBV7-9 to TRBJ2-7, with no reliable assignment of the D segment. The cysteine opens and the phenylalanine closes a CDR3 of 13 amino acids. Here the CDR3 DNA is all that survives: 39 bases in frame from base 1. CDR1 SEHNR and CDR2 FQNEAQ were looked up in the germline V gene (reference sequence). The V end loses 5 bases and the J end loses 4 bases, and a stretch of 12 bases separates them.